Listed here are 22 T cell receptor beta chains from one sample, sequenced in a study of cytomegalovirus exposure and HLA in healthy donors. Vbeta (60) and Jbeta (13) primers were used in the PCR. Sequenced by immunoSEQ multiplex PCR; TCRdb stores in-frame clones only, minus some. The sample lists approximately 170,000 clones; 60% to 80% were seen once. What was sequenced was PBMCs. These receptor sequences come from a woman between 18 and 29 years old in good health and CMV-seronegative.

V usage is TRBV6-5 and J usage is TRBJ2-7; 8 nucleotides match TRBD2. Trimming removed 0 bases from V and 2 bases from J; junction bases left unmatched: 3. The CDR3 is made up of 15 amino acids. Per germline, CDR1 MNHEY and CDR2 SVGAGI. CDR3 sequence (DNA): TGTGCCAGCAGTTACTCGGGCGGGAGGCCCTACGAGCAGTACTTC. Translated: CASSYSGGRPYEQYF.

DNA for the CDR3: TGCGCCAGCAGCCAATACGGGACAGCATATCAGCCCCAGCATTTT. Translation: CASSQYGTAYQPQHF. The rearrangement links TRBV4-1 to TRBJ1-5, with 7 bases matching TRBD1. Germline values: CDR1 MGHRA, CDR2 YSYEKL. CDR3 size: 15 residues. V lost 2 bases and J lost 5; bases outside the gene matches: 6.

The rearrangement joins TRBV19 to TRBJ2-2, with D possibly being TRBD1 (5 bases). Trimming stripped 5 bases from V and 1 base from J, with 11 bases between. This CDR3 contains 15 residues. CDR1 is LNHDA and CDR2 is SQIVND in the germline V gene (reference sequence). CDR3 DNA: TGTGCCAGTAGTTATCGCAGGGAGAACACCGGGGAGCTGTTTTTT. As protein: CASSYRRENTGELFF.

The rearrangement links TRBV28 to TRBJ2-3, with 7 bases aligning to TRBD2. Germline lookup yields CDR1 MDHEN and CDR2 SYDVKM. Unmatched junction bases numbered 4, after V lost 4 bases and J lost 0 bases. The CDR3 runs 15 residues. This CDR3 reads CASSWTRSSTDTQYF. CDR3 nucleotides: TGTGCCAGCAGTTGGACTAGATCTAGCACAGATACGCAGTATTTT.

This clone appeared a few times. The chain recombines TRBV19 with TRBJ1-1; tentatively, D is TRBD1 (6 bases). Germline-derived CDR1 and CDR2 are LNHDA and SQIVND (reference sequence). Trimming shortened V by 4 bases and J by 0 bases, and 12 bases separated the two germline ends. CDR3 length: 15 residues. The CDR3 coding sequence is TGTGCCAGTAGTAGAGCGGACAGAGTGAACACTGAAGCTTTCTTT. Residues: CASSRADRVNTEAFF.

This clone was picked up one time. The V and J genes are TRBV28 and TRBJ1-4; D is unclear. The CDR3 has 15 residues. V was cut by 2 bases and J by 8 bases, with 15 bases left in between. Germline loops: CDR1 MDHEN, CDR2 SYDVKM. CDR3 loop: CASSLRGRGEEKLFF. The CDR3 DNA follows: TGTGCCAGCAGTTTAAGAGGGCGCGGGGAAGAAAAACTGTTTTTT. The whole variable domain, filled in from reference TRBV28 and TRBJ1-4, reads DVKVTQSSRYLVKRTGEKVFLECVQDMDHENMFWYRQDPGLGLRLIYFSYDVKMKEKGDIPEGYSVSREKKERFSLILESASTNQTSMYLCASSLRGRGEEKLFFGSGTQLSVL.

The chain links TRBV5-6 to TRBJ1-5, with D possibly TRBD1 on 5 matching bases. This CDR3 has 15 amino acids. V was clipped by 2 bases and J by 6 bases, with 15 bases between them. Germline lookup yields CDR1 SGHDT and CDR2 YYEEEE. The CDR3 loop reads CASSFSGIVRQPQHF. The CDR3 DNA reads as TGTGCCAGCAGCTTCTCAGGGATAGTGCGTCAGCCCCAGCATTTT.

This sequence joins TRBV10-3 and TRBJ1-1, with 9 bases fitting TRBD1. This CDR3 region has 15 residues. After removal of 6 bases from V and 1 base from J, the junction contained 6 bases not matched to a gene. Per germline, CDR1 ENHRY and CDR2 SYGVKD. The DNA for the CDR3 is TGTGCCATCAGGATACAGGGGGCCAAGAACACTGAAGCTTTCTTT. This encodes CAIRIQGAKNTEAFF.

The rearrangement joins TRBV25-1 to TRBJ2-5; D perhaps matches TRBD2 (5 bases). The J call may be faulty, since TRBJ2-7 better matches the DNA end. CDR1 MGHDK and CDR2 SYGVNS come from the germline V gene. This CDR3 spans 11 amino acids. For the CDR3, the DNA is TGTGCCAGCAGTCGAGGGCGCGAGCAGTACTTC. The encoded protein is CASSRGREQYF.

The chain uses TRBV15 and TRBJ2-2; possibly TRBD1 for D (6 bases). The CDR3 has 14 amino acids. Trimming pared 1 base from V and 6 bases from J, leaving 9 bases between. Germline CDR1 and CDR2: LNHNV and YYDKDF (reference sequence). CDR3 loop: CATSRGTVPGELFF. The CDR3 DNA reads as TGTGCCACCAGCAGAGGGACAGTACCCGGGGAGCTGTTTTTT.

This chain joins TRBV7-9 and TRBJ2-3; 7 nucleotides agree with TRBD2. V shed 0 bases, J shed 8 bases, and the junction held 8 bases outside the gene matches. The CDR3 runs to 15 residues. Looked up from germline, CDR1 is SEHNR and CDR2 is FQNEAQ (reference sequence). The CDR3 sequence is CASSLAGGRAATQYF. CDR3 nucleotide sequence: TGTGCCAGCAGCTTAGCGGGGGGGAGAGCGGCTACGCAGTATTTT.

V gene TRBV9 combines with J gene TRBJ2-2; TRBD2 aligns across 7 bases. Per the germline V gene, CDR1 is SGDLS and CDR2 is YYNGEE. V shed 4 bases, J shed 0 bases, and the junction held 6 bases outside the gene matches. The CDR3 runs 16 residues. This CDR3 is CASSPSTSSNTGELFF. The CDR3 DNA reads as TGTGCCAGCAGCCCGTCGACTAGCTCGAACACCGGGGAGCTGTTTTTT.

V gene TRBV10-3 combines with J gene TRBJ2-1; 8 bases match TRBD2. The V gene's germline CDR1 is ENHRY and CDR2 SYGVKD. The CDR3 consists of 17 residues. Trimming took 8 bases from V and 5 from J; bases not matched to a gene: 17. CDR3 nucleotide sequence: TGTGCCATCGGGGGGCGGGGACTAGGGCCGGGGGACAATGAGCAGTTCTTC. Its translation: CAIGGRGLGPGDNEQFF.

The chain employs TRBV4-1 and TRBJ2-7; TRBD2 matches at 7 bases. Losses at the gene ends were 5 bases for V and 3 bases for J; bases not matched to a gene: 7. This CDR3 contains 14 residues. Germline loops: CDR1 MGHRA, CDR2 YSYEKL. CDR3 bases: TGCGCCAGCAGCTTCGGAGCGGGGTTCTACGAGCAGTACTTC. This translates into CASSFGAGFYEQYF.

This chain uses TRBV27 with TRBJ1-1, with TRBD1 matching 11 bases. The CDR3 spans 15 residues. Losses at the gene ends were 6 bases for V and 5 bases for J; bases not matched to a gene: 8. Germline V CDR1 and CDR2: MNHEY, SMNVEV (reference sequence). The CDR3 nucleotides read TGTGCCAGCAGCCTGGACAGGGGGCTCGGGACTGAAGCTTTCTTT. The encoded protein is CASSLDRGLGTEAFF.

V usage is TRBV7-2 and J usage is TRBJ2-7; D remains unclear. The CDR3 contains 14 residues. Per germline, CDR1 SGHTA and CDR2 FQGNSA. V was pared by 1 base and J by 4 bases, with 11 bases between. The CDR3: CASSLVAVVYEQYF. The CDR3 region has the DNA TGTGCCAGCAGCTTAGTGGCGGTCGTGTACGAGCAGTACTTC.

The J gene is TRBJ2-1, the V gene TRBV28; 8 positions agree with TRBD1. Germline CDR1 MDHEN, CDR2 SYDVKM. The CDR3 runs to 15 residues. V lost 3 bases and J lost 1; bases outside the gene matches: 2. In DNA form, the CDR3 reads TGTGCCAGCAGTTTTGACAGGGGATCCTACAATGAGCAGTTCTTC. It specifies CASSFDRGSYNEQFF. Full variable domain (outside the CDR3, taken from reference TRBV28 and TRBJ2-1): DVKVTQSSRYLVKRTGEKVFLECVQDMDHENMFWYRQDPGLGLRLIYFSYDVKMKEKGDIPEGYSVSREKKERFSLILESASTNQTSMYLCASSFDRGSYNEQFFGPGTRLTVL.

The J gene is TRBJ2-1, the V gene TRBV11-2, with D possibly being TRBD1 (5 bases). The CDR3 totals 13 residues. Deletions cut 3 bases from V and 4 bases from J, with 7 bases between. CDR1 SGHAT and CDR2 FQNNGV come from the germline V gene. CDR3 sequence reads: CASSFDRYNEQFF. Written as DNA, the CDR3 is TGTGCCAGCAGCTTTGACAGATACAATGAGCAGTTCTTC.

Concerning this clone itself: The same CDR3 arises from other DNA sequences in this sample as well. The J gene is TRBJ1-2, the V gene TRBV9; no clear D. The CDR3 sequence is 14 residues long. The ends were cut back, 0 bases at V and 3 bases at J, with 9 bases in the middle. Germline loops: CDR1 SGDLS, CDR2 YYNGEE. The CDR3, as DNA: TGTGCCAGCAGCGTAGAAGGCGGCCACTATGGCTACACCTTC. As protein: CASSVEGGHYGYTF.

The chain's CDR3 is CASSLMGGPEAFF. CDR3 coding DNA: TGCGCCAGCAGCTTGATGGGGGGGCCTGAAGCTTTCTTT. This sequence joins TRBV5-1 and TRBJ1-1; tentative D call: TRBD1 (6 bases). This CDR3 region has 13 residues. Germline values: CDR1 SGHRS, CDR2 YFSETQ. The V end was cut by 1 base, the J end by 6 bases, with 10 bases between.

J is TRBJ2-5 and V is TRBV2; D is perhaps TRBD1 (6 bases). This CDR3 region has 14 residues. Per germline, CDR1 SNHLY and CDR2 FYNNEI. V was trimmed by 6 bases and J by 0 bases, leaving 11 bases between them. The DNA for the CDR3 is TGTGCCAGCAGGGGGGCCAGAAACCAAGAGACCCAGTACTTC. It yields the protein CASRGARNQETQYF.

The rearrangement joins TRBV4-3 to TRBJ2-2; D perhaps matches TRBD1 (7 bases). Trimming pared 8 bases from V and 5 bases from J, leaving 15 bases between. This CDR3 region has 14 residues. Germline V lookup: CDR1 LGHNA, CDR2 YSLEER. CDR3 nucleotide sequence: TGCGCCAGCGCCCAGGGGGGAGGTACCGGGGAGCTGTTTTTT. It yields the protein CASAQGGGTGELFF.